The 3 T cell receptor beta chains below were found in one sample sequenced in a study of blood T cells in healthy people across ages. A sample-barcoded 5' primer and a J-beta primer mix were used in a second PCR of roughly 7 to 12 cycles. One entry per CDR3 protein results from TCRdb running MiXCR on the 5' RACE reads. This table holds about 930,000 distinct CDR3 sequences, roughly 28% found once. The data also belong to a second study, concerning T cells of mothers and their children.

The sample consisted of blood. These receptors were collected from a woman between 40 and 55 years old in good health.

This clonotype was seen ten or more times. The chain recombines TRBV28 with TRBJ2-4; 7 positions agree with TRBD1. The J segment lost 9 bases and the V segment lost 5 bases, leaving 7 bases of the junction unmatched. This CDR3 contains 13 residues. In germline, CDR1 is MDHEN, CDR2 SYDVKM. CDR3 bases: TGTGCCAGCAGTACCAGGACAGGTCCCATTCAGTACTTC. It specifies CASSTRTGPIQYF. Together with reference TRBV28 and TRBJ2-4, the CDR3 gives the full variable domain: DVKVTQSSRYLVKRTGEKVFLECVQDMDHENMFWYRQDPGLGLRLIYFSYDVKMKEKGDIPEGYSVSREKKERFSLILESASTNQTSMYLCASSTRTGPIQYFGAGTRLSVL.

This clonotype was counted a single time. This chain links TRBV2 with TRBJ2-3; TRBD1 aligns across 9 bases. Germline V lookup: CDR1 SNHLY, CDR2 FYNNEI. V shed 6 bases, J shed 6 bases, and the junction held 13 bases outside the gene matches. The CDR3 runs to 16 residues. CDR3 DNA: TGTGCCAGCAGCCCGGGACAGGGTCGGGGGATTGATACGCAGTATTTT. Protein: CASSPGQGRGIDTQYF.

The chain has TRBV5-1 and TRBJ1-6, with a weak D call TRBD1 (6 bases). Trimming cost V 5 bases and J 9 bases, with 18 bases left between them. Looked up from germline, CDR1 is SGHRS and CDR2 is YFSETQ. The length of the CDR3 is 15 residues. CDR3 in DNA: TGCGCCAGCAGAGAAGAAAGGGGGTATGGTTCACCCCTCCACTTT. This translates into CASREERGYGSPLHF.